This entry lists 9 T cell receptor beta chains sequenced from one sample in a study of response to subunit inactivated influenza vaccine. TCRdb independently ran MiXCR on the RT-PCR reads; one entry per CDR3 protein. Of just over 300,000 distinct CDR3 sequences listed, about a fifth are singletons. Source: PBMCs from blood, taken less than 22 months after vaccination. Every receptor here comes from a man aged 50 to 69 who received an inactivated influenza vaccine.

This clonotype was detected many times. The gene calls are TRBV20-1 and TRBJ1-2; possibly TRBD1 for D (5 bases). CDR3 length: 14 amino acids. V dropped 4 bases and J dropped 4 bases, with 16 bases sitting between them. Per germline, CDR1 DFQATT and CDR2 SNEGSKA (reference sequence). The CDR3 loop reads CSAMGPSAGYGYTF. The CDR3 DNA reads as TGCAGTGCTATGGGGCCTAGTGCCGGCTATGGCTACACCTTC.

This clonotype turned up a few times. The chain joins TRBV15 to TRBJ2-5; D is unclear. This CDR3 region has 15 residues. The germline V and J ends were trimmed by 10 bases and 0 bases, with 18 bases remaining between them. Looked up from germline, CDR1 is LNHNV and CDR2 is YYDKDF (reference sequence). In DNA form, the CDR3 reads TGTGCCATCCCCCAATTGAACCCTTACCAAGAGACCCAGTACTTC. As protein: CAIPQLNPYQETQYF.

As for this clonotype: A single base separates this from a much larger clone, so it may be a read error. CDR3 nucleotide sequence: TGTGCCAGCAGATACAGCTCTGGGGCCAACGTCCTGACTTTC. Its translation is CASRYSSGANVLTF. The V call is TRBV12-3 or TRBV12-4, the J call TRBJ2-6; D is undetermined. This CDR3 region has 14 residues. V was shortened by 6 bases and J by 0 bases, with 6 bases between the two germline ends.

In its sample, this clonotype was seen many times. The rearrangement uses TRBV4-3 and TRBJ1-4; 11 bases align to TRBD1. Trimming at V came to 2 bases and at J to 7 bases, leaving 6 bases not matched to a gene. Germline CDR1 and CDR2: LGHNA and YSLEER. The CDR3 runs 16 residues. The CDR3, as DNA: TGCGCCAGCAGCCAATTCCGGACAGGGGGCGGTGAAAAACTGTTTTTT. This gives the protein CASSQFRTGGGEKLFF.

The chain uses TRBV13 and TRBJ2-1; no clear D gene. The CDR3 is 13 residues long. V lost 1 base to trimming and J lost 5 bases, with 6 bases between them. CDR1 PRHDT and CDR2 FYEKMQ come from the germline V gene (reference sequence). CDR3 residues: CASSLETNNEQFF. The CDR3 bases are TGTGCCAGCAGCTTAGAGACCAACAATGAGCAGTTCTTC.

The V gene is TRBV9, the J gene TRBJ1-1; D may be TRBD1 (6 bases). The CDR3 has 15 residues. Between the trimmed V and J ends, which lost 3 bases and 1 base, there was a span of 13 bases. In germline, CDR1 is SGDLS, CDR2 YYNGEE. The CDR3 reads CASSERTVANTEAFF. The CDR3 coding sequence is TGTGCCAGCAGCGAGAGGACAGTAGCGAACACTGAAGCTTTCTTT. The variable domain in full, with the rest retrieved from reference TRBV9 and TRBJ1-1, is DSGVTQTPKHLITATGQRVTLRCSPRSGDLSVYWYQQSLDQGLQFLIQYYNGEERAKGNILERFSAQQFPDLHSELNLSSLELGDSALYFCASSERTVANTEAFFGQGTRLTVV.

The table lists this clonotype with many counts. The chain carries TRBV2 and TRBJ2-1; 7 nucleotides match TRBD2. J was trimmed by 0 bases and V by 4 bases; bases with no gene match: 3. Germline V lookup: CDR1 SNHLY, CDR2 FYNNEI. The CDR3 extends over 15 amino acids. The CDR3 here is CASSAGLSSYNEQFF. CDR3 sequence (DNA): TGTGCCAGCAGTGCGGGACTAAGCTCCTACAATGAGCAGTTCTTC.

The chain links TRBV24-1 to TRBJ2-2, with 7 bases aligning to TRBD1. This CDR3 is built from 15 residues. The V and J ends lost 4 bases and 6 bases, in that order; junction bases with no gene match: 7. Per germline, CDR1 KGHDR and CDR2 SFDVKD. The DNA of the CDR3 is TGTGCCACCAGTGACCCAGTAGACAGGGCCGGGGAGCTGTTTTTT. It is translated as CATSDPVDRAGELFF.

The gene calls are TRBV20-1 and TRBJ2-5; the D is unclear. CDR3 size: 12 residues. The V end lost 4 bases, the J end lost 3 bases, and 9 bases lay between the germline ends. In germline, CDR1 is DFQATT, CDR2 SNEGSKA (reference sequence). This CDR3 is CSATDGEETQYF. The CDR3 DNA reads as TGCAGTGCTACGGACGGCGAAGAGACCCAGTACTTC.